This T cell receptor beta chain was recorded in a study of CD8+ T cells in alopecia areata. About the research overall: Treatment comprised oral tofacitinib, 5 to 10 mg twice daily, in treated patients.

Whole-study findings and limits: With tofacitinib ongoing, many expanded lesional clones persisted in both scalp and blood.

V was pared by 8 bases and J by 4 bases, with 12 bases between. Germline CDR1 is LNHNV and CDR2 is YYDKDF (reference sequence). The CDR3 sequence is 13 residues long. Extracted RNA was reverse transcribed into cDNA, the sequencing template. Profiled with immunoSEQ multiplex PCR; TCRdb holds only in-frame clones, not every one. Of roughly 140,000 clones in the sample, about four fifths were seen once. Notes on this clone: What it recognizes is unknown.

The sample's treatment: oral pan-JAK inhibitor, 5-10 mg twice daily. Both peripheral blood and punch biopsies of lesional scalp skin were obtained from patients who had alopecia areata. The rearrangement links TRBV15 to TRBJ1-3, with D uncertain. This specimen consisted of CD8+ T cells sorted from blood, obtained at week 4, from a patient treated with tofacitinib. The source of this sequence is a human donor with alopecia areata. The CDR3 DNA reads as TGTGCCACCGGGGATTCGGAAGGAAACACCATATATTTT. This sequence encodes CATGDSEGNTIYF.